Reported below is one TCR beta chain. With V trimmed by 5 bases and J by 7 bases, 5 bases remained unmatched. This CDR3 comprises 15 residues. Germline V CDR1 and CDR2: SGHTA, FQGNSA. Profiling relied on immunoSEQ multiplex PCR, and the TCRdb table lists in-frame clones only, not all of them. The sample carries 200,000 or so clones, about four fifths recorded once. This entry comes from a study of blood T cell repertoires in COVID-19. Study in general: Whether acute or convalescent, the COVID-19 samples came from the United States, Italy and Spain. The cDNA or gDNA used as material had been derived from T cells, B-cell-depleted T cells, or PBMCs.

V gene TRBV7-2 combines with J gene TRBJ2-1, with 13 bases that match TRBD2. The sequence was obtained from a woman aged 80 or over with COVID-19, enrolled during active disease. Sample: peripheral blood. The CDR3 DNA reads as TGTGCCAGCAGCCGCGGACTAGCGGGGGTGAATGAGCAGTTCTTC. Translating it yields CASSRGLAGVNEQFF.